This is a list of T cell receptor beta chains from one sample in a study of human T cells and chemical hapten exposure. In TCRdb, the RACE reads were re-called with MiXCR into one record per CDR3 protein. The sample includes 300,000 to 450,000 distinct CDR3 sequences, 5% to 6.5% of them seen just once. The sample was whole blood, taken in connection with sensitization to the hapten diphenylcyclopropenone (DPC). The receptors shown here come from a woman in her fifties or sixties with alopecia areata. Some clones in this sample may be carry-over from other donors' samples. Each CDR3 is given with its conserved first and last residue. Fields, in order: V gene, J gene, clone size, D gene, CDR3 DNA, CDR3 protein. D genes are given only for firm matches. Clone size, where shown, is once, few, many, or a class for clones that have expanded.

TRBV7-8	TRBJ2-5	many	NA	TGTGCCAGCAGCTTAGCTGGGAGGGAGACCCAGTACTTC	CASSLAGRETQYF
TRBV6-6	TRBJ2-7	many	TRBD2	TGTGCCATCAGGGGACTAGCGGGCCGCGGGAACTACGAGCAGTACTTC	CAIRGLAGRGNYEQYF
TRBV27	TRBJ2-7	few	TRBD1	TGTGCCAGCAGTTCAGACAGGGGTTCCGAGCAGTACTTC	CASSSDRGSEQYF
TRBV23-1	TRBJ2-2	once	NA	TGCGCCAGCAGTCAACTATCGACACCGGGAAGGGTCACCGGGGAGCTGTTTTTT	CASSQLSTPGRVTGELFF
TRBV7-2	TRBJ1-5	few	TRBD1	TGTGCCAGCAGCGCACTACCACAGGGGCTCGGCAATCAGCCCCAGCATTTT	CASSALPQGLGNQPQHF
TRBV9	TRBJ2-2	many	NA	TGCGCCAGCAGTGCCGCCGGGGAGCTGTTTTTT	CASSAAGELFF
TRBV28	TRBJ1-4	NA	NA	TGTGCCAGCAGTCCTTTGACGGGGGGGGATGAAAAACTGTTTTTT	CASSPLTGGDEKLFF
TRBV29-1	TRBJ2-3	many	NA	TGCAGCGGTATAGCGGAGAGCACAGATACGCAGTATTTT	CSGIAESTDTQYF
TRBV19	TRBJ1-5	few	NA	TGTGCCAGTAGTATCAATGGCAGGGGCCTCAATCAGCCCCAGCATTTT	CASSINGRGLNQPQHF
TRBV28	TRBJ1-1	NA	NA	TGTGCCAGCAGTTTAGGACCGGCTGCTGAAGCTTTCTTT	CASSLGPAAEAFF
TRBV7-2	TRBJ2-1	many	TRBD2	TGTGCCAGCACCGGGGGGTTCAATGAGCAGTTCTTC	CASTGGFNEQFF
TRBV13	TRBJ2-1	NA	NA	TGTGCCAGCAGCTCCGCGGCGGGGAGACTCTACAATGAGCAGTTCTTC	CASSSAAGRLYNEQFF
TRBV5-1	TRBJ2-2	few	NA	TGCGCCAGCAGCTTGCCGCTGCAGACGAACACCGGGGAGCTGTTTTTT	CASSLPLQTNTGELFF
TRBV6-2/TRBV6-3	TRBJ2-7	many	TRBD1	TGTGCCAGCAGAGAAAGTCTACAGGGGGCCTACGAGCAGTACTTC	CASRESLQGAYEQYF
TRBV7-2	TRBJ2-3	many	NA	TGTGCCAGCAGCTTTGGAGGGGGCAGCACAGATACGCAGTATTTT	CASSFGGGSTDTQYF
TRBV28	TRBJ1-1	few	NA	TGTGCCAGCAGTACCGAGGTGAGCACTGAAGCTTTCTTT	CASSTEVSTEAFF
TRBV6-1	TRBJ1-1	NA	NA	TGTGCCAGCAGCGAACTTTTCGTGGACACTGAAGCTTTCTTT	CASSELFVDTEAFF
TRBV6-5	TRBJ2-7	NA	TRBD2	TGTGCCAGCAGTTACTCAGAGACTAGCGGGAGGTACGAGCAGTACTTC	CASSYSETSGRYEQYF
TRBV29-1	TRBJ1-2	few	TRBD1	TGCAGCGTTGGGACAGGGTTCACCTATGGCTACACCTTC	CSVGTGFTYGYTF
TRBV6-2/TRBV6-3	TRBJ2-2	many	NA	TGTGCCAGCAGTTACCGTGGGGGGTCGGCCGGGGAGCTGTTTTTT	CASSYRGGSAGELFF
TRBV7-2	TRBJ2-7	many	NA	TGTGCCAGCAGCCCGCCGGGAACCTACGAGCAGTACTTC	CASSPPGTYEQYF
TRBV6-5	TRBJ2-7	NA	NA	TGTGCCAGCAGCCTAACCCGGGACGGCACCTACGAGCAGTACTTC	CASSLTRDGTYEQYF
TRBV29-1	TRBJ1-1	NA	NA	TGCAGCGTTTCAAGGGGGAAGGTCAATGAAGCTTTCTTT	CSVSRGKVNEAFF
TRBV11-2	TRBJ2-5	many	NA	TGTGCCAGCAGCTTAGATGGCGCTGAAGAGACCCAGTACTTC	CASSLDGAEETQYF
TRBV7-8	TRBJ2-3	few	NA	TGTGCCAGCAGCTCCCGGGACACCACAGATACGCAGTATTTT	CASSSRDTTDTQYF
TRBV27	TRBJ2-1	NA	TRBD2	TGTGCCAGCAGTCCGAGGACTAGCGGGACCTTCAATGAGCAGTCCTTC	CASSPRTSGTFNEQSF
TRBV7-3	TRBJ1-1	many	NA	TGTGCCAGCAGCTTAAACAAGGCGGATACTGAAGCTTTCTTT	CASSLNKADTEAFF
TRBV3-1	TRBJ2-1	few	TRBD2	TGTGCCAGCAGCCAATTACCGGGACTAGCGGTAGGGGGCTACAATGAGCAGTTCTTC	CASSQLPGLAVGGYNEQFF
TRBV28	TRBJ2-7	NA	TRBD1	TGTGCCAGCAGTTCTTACCGGGACAGCAGCTCCTACGAGCAGTACTTC	CASSSYRDSSSYEQYF
TRBV20-1	TRBJ2-1	many	TRBD2	TGCAGTGCTAGAGAACTAGCGGGCCACTCCTACAATGAGCAGTTCTTC	CSARELAGHSYNEQFF
TRBV20-1	TRBJ2-7	NA	TRBD2	TGCAGTGCTAGAGATCATGGGGCACTAGCGGGAGTATGGGTCGAGCAGTACTTC	CSARDHGALAGVWVEQYF
TRBV20-1	TRBJ1-4	few	TRBD1	TGCAGTGCTAGAGCCTCGGACAGGGTGGAAGAAAAACTGTTTTTT	CSARASDRVEEKLFF
TRBV12-3/TRBV12-4	TRBJ1-6	few	NA	TGTGCCAGCAGTTTAGCGGCAGGGGCAGGTTCACCCCTCCACTTT	CASSLAAGAGSPLHF